The following is a T cell receptor (beta chain) sequence with its context. The data stem from a study of human T cells and chemical hapten exposure. Looked up from germline, CDR1 is SGHTA and CDR2 is FQGNSA. The V end was cut by 1 base, the J end by 3 bases, with 10 bases between. The CDR3 is made up of 14 amino acids. Noted time point: patch test 2, 6 weeks after DPC sensitization. Treatment reported: therapeutic diphenylcyclopropenone sensitization with weekly scalp DPC. TCRdb itself ran the RACE reads through MiXCR, one entry per CDR3 protein. The data contain about 84,000 distinct CDR3 sequences, 10% of them singletons.

This clonotype was obtained from a woman between 50 and 59 years old with alopecia areata. Some clones in this sample may be carry-over from other donors' samples. The V and J genes are TRBV7-2 and TRBJ2-7; D remains ambiguous. This sample comprised whole blood, obtained in connection with sensitization to the hapten diphenylcyclopropenone (DPC). CDR3 sequence (DNA): TGTGCCAGCAGCTTAGAGTTCACCCACTACGAGCAGTACTTC. Its protein product is CASSLEFTHYEQYF.